This T cell receptor (beta chain) was identified during a study of metastatic and nonmetastatic thyroid tumors. In this sample, this clone is medium-sized. V lost 4 bases and J lost 3, with 10 bases in between. The CDR3 loop spans 14 amino acids. Germline CDR1 SGHDT, CDR2 YYEEEE. Each patient came to thyroid surgery without any prior treatment (of any kind). TCRdb re-called the PCR reads via MiXCR. In the table there are about 7,400 clones, over 2.5% of which are singletons. This clonotype was obtained from a female donor with papillary thyroid cancer or a benign thyroid nodule (not recorded which). Some clones in this sample may be carry-over from other donors' samples. The chain combines TRBV5-6 with TRBJ2-2; the D is unclear. Sequencing was carried out using tumor tissue. CDR3 nucleotides: TGTGCCAGCAGCACCGGGCAATACACCGGGGAGCTGTTTTTT. Translation: CASSTGQYTGELFF.